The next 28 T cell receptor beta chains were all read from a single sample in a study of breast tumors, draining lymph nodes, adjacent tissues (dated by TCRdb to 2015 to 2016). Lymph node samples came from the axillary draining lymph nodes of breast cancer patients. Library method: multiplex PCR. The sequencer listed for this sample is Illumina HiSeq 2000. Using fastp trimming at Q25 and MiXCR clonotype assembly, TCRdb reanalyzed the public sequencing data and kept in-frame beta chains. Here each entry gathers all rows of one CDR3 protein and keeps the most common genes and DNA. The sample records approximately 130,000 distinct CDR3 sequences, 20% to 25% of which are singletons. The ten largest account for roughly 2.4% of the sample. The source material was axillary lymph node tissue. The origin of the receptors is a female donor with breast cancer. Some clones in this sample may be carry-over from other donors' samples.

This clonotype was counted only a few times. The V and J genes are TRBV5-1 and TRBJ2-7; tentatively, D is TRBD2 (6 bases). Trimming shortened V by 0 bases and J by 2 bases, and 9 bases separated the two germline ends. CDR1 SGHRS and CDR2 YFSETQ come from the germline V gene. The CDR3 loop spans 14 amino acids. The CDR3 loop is CASSLAPGAYEQYF. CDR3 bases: TGCGCCAGCAGCTTGGCCCCGGGGGCCTACGAGCAGTACTTC. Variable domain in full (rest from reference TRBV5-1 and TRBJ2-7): KAGVTQTPRYLIKTRGQQVTLSCSPISGHRSVSWYQQTPGQGLQFLFEYFSETQRNKGNFPGRFSGRQFSNSRSEMNVSTLELGDSALYLCASSLAPGAYEQYFGPGTRLTVT.

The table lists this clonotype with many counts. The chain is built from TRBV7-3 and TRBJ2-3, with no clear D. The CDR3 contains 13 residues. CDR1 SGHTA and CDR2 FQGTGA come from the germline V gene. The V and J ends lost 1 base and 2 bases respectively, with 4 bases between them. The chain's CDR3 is CASSLKNTDTQYF. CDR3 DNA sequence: TGTGCCAGCAGCTTAAAGAACACAGATACGCAGTATTTT.

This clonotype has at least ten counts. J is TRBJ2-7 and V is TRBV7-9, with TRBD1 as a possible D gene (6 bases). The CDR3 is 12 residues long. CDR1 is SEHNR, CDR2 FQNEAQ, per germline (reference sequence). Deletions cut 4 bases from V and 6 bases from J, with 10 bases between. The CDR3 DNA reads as TGTGCCAGCAGCTACGGGACAACCGAGCAGTACTTC. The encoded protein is CASSYGTTEQYF. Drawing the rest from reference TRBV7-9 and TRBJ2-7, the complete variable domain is DTGVSQNPRHKITKRGQNVTFRCDPISEHNRLYWYRQTLGQGPEFLTYFQNEAQLEKSRLLSDRFSAERPKGSFSTLEIQRTEQGDSAMYLCASSYGTTEQYFGPGTRLTVT.

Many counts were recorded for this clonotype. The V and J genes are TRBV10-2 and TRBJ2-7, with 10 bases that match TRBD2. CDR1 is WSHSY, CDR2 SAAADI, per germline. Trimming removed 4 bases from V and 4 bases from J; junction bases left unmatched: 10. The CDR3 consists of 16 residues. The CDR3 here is CASSADGAGGGYEQYF. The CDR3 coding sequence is TGCGCCAGCAGTGCTGATGGAGCGGGGGGGGGGTACGAGCAGTACTTC.

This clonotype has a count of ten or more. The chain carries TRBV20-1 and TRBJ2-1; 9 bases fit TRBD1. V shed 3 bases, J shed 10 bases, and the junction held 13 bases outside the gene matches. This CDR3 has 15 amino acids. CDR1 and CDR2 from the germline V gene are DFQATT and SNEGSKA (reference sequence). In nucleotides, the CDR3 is TGCAGTGCTAGCGTGATCGGACAGGGGTCTCGGGAGCAGTTCTTC. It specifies CSASVIGQGSREQFF.

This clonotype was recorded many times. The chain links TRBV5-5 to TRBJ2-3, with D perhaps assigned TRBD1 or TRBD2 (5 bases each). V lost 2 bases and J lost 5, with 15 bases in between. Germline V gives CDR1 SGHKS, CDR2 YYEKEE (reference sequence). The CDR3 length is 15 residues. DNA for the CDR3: TGTGCCAGCAGCTTATCCGGGGCCGATATAGATACGCAGTATTTT. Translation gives CASSLSGADIDTQYF.

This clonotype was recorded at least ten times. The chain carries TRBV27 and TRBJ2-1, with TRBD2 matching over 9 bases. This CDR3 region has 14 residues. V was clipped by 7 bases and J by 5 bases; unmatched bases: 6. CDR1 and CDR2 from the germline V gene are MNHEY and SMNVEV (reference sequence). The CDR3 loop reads CASKGLAGNNEQFF. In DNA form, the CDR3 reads TGTGCCAGCAAGGGCCTAGCGGGAAACAATGAGCAGTTCTTC.

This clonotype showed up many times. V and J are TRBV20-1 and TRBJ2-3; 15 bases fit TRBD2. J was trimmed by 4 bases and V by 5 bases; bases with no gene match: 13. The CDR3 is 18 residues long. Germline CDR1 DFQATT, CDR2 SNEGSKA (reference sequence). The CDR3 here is CSASGYGTSGRSSDTQYF. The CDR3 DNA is TGCAGTGCTTCGGGATACGGGACTAGCGGGAGGTCTTCAGATACGCAGTATTTT.

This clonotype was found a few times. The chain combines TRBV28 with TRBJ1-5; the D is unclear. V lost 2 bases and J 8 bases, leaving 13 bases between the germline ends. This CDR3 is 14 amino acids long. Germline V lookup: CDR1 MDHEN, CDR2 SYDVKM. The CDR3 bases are TGTGCCAGCAGTTTAGGCGGGTTGAACAAGCCCCAGCATTTT. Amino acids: CASSLGGLNKPQHF.

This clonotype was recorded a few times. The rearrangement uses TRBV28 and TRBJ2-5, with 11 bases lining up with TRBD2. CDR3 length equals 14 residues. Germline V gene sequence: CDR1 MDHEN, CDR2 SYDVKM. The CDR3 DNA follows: TGTCCCGAGGGTGGGCTAGCGGGAGGTGAGACCCAGTACTTC. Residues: CPEGGLAGGETQYF.

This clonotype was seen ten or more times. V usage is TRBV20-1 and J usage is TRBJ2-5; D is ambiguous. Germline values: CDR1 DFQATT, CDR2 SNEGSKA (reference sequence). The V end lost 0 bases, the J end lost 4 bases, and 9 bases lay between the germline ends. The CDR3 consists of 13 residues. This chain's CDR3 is CSARDFTGETQYF. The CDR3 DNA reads TGCAGTGCTAGAGATTTTACCGGAGAGACCCAGTACTTC.

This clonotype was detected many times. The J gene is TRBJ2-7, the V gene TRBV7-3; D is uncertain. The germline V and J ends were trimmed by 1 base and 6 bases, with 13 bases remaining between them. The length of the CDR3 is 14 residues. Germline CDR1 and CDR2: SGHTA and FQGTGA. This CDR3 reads CASSLIGSASEQYF. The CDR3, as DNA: TGTGCCAGCAGCTTAATCGGGTCCGCGTCCGAGCAGTACTTC.

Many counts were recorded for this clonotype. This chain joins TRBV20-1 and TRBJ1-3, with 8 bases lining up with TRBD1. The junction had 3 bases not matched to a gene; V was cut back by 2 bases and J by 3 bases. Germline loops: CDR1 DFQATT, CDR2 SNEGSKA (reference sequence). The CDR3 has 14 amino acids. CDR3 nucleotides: TGCAGTGCTAGACCGACAGGGGATGGAAACACCATATATTTT. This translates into CSARPTGDGNTIYF.

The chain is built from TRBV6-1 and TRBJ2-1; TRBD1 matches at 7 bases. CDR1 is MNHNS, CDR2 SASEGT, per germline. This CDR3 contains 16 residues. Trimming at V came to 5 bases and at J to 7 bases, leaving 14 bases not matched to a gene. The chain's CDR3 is CASSTLTGLGGNEQFF. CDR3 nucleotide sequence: TGTGCCAGCAGTACTCTGACAGGGCTAGGGGGTAATGAGCAGTTCTTC.

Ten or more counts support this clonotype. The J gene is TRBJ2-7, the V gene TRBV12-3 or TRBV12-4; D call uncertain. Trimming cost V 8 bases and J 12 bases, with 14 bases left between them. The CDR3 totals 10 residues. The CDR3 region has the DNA TGTGCCAGCCCCGACGCGAGAGGGTACTTC. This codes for CASPDARGYF.

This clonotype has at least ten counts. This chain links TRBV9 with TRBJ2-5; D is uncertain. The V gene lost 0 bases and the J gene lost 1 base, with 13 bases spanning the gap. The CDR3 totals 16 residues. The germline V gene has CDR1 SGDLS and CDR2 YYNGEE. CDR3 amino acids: CASSVGGWRLQETQYF. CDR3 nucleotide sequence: TGTGCCAGCAGCGTAGGGGGTTGGCGGCTCCAAGAGACCCAGTACTTC.

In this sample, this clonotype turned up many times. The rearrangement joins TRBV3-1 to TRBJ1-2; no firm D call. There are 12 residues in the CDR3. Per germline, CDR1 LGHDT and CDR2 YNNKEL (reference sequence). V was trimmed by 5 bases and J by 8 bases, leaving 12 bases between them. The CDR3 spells CASSSKTGGYTF. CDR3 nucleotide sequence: TGTGCCAGCAGCTCGAAAACCGGGGGCTACACCTTC.

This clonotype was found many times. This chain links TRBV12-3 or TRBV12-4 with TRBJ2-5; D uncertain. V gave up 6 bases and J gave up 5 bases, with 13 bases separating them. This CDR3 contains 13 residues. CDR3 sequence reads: CASSMGLSETQYF. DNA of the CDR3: TGTGCCAGCAGCATGGGTCTGAGTGAGACCCAGTACTTC.

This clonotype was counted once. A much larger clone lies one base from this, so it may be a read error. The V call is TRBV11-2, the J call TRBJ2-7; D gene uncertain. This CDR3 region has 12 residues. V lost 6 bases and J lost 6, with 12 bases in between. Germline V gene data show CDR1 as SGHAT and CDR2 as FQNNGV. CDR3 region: CASSPSIAEQYF. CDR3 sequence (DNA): TGTGCCAGCAGTCCTTCTATAGCCGAGCAGTACTTC.

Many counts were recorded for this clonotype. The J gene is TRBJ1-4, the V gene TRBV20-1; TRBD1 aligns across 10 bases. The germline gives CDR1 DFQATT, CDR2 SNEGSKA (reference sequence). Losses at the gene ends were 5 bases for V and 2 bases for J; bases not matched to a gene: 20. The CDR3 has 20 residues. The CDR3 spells CSAWGGTGTGVESTNEKLFF. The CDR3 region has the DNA TGCAGTGCTTGGGGGGGAACCGGGACAGGGGTGGAGAGCACTAATGAAAAACTGTTTTTT.

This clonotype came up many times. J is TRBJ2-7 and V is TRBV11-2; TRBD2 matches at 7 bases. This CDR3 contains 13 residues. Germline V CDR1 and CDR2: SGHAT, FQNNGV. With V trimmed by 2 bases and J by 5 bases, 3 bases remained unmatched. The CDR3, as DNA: TGTGCCAGCAGCTTAAGCGGGACGAACGAGCAGTACTTC. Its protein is CASSLSGTNEQYF.

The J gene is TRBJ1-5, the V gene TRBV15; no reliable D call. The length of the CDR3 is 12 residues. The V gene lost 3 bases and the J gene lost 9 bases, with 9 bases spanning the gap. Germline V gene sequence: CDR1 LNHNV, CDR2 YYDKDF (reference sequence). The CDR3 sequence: CATSRGLVPQHF. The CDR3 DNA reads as TGTGCCACCAGCAGGGGATTGGTGCCCCAGCATTTT.

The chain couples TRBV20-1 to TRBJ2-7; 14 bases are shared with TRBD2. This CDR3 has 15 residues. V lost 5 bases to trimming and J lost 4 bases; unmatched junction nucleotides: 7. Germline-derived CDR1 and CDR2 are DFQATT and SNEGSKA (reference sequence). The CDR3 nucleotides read TGCAGTGCTTACCCGGGACTAGCGGGAGTATACGAGCAGTACTTC. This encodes CSAYPGLAGVYEQYF.

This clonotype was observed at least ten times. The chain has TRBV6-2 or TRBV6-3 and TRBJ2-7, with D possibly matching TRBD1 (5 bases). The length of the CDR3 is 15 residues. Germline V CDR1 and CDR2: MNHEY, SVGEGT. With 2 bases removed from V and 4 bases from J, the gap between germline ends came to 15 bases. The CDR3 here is CASSYGQGSLYEQYF. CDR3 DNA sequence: TGTGCCAGCAGTTACGGGCAGGGATCCCTTTACGAGCAGTACTTC.

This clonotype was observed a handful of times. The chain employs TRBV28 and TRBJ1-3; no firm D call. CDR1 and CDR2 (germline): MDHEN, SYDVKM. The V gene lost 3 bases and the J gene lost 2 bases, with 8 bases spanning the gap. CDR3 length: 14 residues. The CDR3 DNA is TGTGCCAGCAGTTTTTACAGAGCTGGAAACACCATATATTTT. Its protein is CASSFYRAGNTIYF.

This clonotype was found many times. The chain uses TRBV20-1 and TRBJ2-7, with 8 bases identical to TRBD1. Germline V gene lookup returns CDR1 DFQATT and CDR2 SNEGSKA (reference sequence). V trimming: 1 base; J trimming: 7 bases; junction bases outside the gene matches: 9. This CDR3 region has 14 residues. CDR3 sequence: CSARVGGTGGEQYF. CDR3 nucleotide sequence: TGCAGTGCTAGAGTAGGCGGGACAGGTGGTGAGCAGTACTTC.

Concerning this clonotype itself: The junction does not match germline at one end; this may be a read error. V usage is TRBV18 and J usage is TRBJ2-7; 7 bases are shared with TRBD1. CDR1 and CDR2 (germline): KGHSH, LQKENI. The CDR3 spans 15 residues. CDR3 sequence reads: CASSPRQGIPYGQSF. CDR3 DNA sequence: TGTGCCAGCTCACCACGACAGGGAATCCCCTACGGGCAGTCCTTC.

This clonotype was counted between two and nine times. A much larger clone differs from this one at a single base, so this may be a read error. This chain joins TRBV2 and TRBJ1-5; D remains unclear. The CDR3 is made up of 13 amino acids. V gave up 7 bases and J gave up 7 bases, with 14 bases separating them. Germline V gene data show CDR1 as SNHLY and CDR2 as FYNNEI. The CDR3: CASKFGGAQPQHF. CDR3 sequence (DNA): TGTGCCAGCAAGTTTGGAGGCGCCCAGCCCCAGCATTTT.